What follows are 3 T cell receptor beta chains derived from one specimen sequenced in a study of T cells in Graves' hyperthyroidism and ophthalmopathy. TCR beta CDR3 regions were amplified from RNA. The study used the HTBI primer set for a first-round RT-PCR of the TCR CDR3. TCRdb analysed the multiplex PCR reads with MiXCR anew, one entry per CDR3 protein. There are fewer than 450,000 distinct CDR3 sequences in the sample; about 18% occur only once, and approximately 35% lies in the top ten. The sequencing sample was made of blood. Source of these receptors: a woman aged 30 to 39 with Graves' hyperthyroidism that later progressed to Graves' ophthalmopathy.

The chain carries TRBV3-1 and TRBJ2-7; 8 bases match TRBD2. This CDR3 has 15 residues. The V gene end was trimmed by 7 bases and the J gene end by 1 base; junction bases not matched to a gene: 9. Germline CDR1 and CDR2: LGHDT and YNNKEL (reference sequence). The CDR3 nucleotides read TGTGCCAGCAAAGACGGGGGGGAAGGATCCTACGAGCAGTACTTC. Translation: CASKDGGEGSYEQYF.

This clonotype was observed many times. The chain employs TRBV28 and TRBJ1-3; weak D call: TRBD1 (6 bases). The CDR3 contains 17 residues. The V and J ends lost 4 bases and 1 base respectively, with 17 bases between them. CDR1 is MDHEN and CDR2 is SYDVKM in the germline V gene. The DNA for the CDR3 is TGTGCCAGCAGTTCCCCGGGACAAGACCGATCTGGAAACACCATATATTTT. Amino acid sequence: CASSSPGQDRSGNTIYF. The full variable domain, rest sourced from reference TRBV28 and TRBJ1-3, is DVKVTQSSRYLVKRTGEKVFLECVQDMDHENMFWYRQDPGLGLRLIYFSYDVKMKEKGDIPEGYSVSREKKERFSLILESASTNQTSMYLCASSSPGQDRSGNTIYFGEGSWLTVV.

This clonotype was seen many times. The V and J genes are TRBV9 and TRBJ2-7; D not certain. V shed 3 bases and J shed 6 bases, with 25 bases lying between them. Germline loops: CDR1 SGDLS, CDR2 YYNGEE. The length of the CDR3 is 17 residues. The CDR3 reads CASSASAAVSRIREQYF. The DNA for the CDR3 is TGTGCCAGCAGCGCAAGCGCCGCCGTCTCTAGAATACGCGAGCAGTACTTC.